The clone carrying this T cell receptor (beta chain) was counted at least ten times. The antigen remains undetermined. The ends were cut back, 5 bases at V and 7 bases at J, with 14 bases in the middle. Germline V gene lookup returns CDR1 SGHTA and CDR2 FQGNSA. The length of the CDR3 is 13 residues. This sample was taken from a study of CD8 T cells in ankylosing spondylitis. Study findings and constraints: Among TCR beta sequences, a motif of several highly homologous variants appeared characteristic of ankylosing spondylitis blood.

Generation of TCR beta libraries employed quantitative 5'-RACE incorporating molecular barcodes. One entry per CDR3 protein results from TCRdb running MiXCR on the 5' RACE reads. The data show approximately 540,000 distinct CDR3 sequences, roughly 13% seen once. Sequencing input: blood, either unsorted or a sorted T cell fraction (not recorded which). This TCR came from a male donor with ankylosing spondylitis. The genes are TRBV7-2 and TRBJ1-2, with D maybe TRBD1 (6 bases). In DNA, the CDR3 is TGTGCCAGCAGCCTACAGGGCGAAGGTGGCTACACCTTC. Its protein is CASSLQGEGGYTF.